The 28 T cell receptor beta chains reported below all come from one sample, sequenced in a study of blood T cell repertoires in COVID-19. Generated by immunoSEQ multiplex PCR, the TCRdb table keeps only in-frame clones and is missing some. Of more than 120,000 clones detected, 70% to 90% appear once; the ten largest clones hold roughly 2.6%. Input material: peripheral blood. The receptors were sampled from a human donor with acute or convalescent COVID-19. The donor label of this sample is uncertain.

This clone was seen only a few times. This chain joins TRBV5-4 and TRBJ1-6, with unresolved D. The V gene lost 3 bases and the J gene lost 8 bases, with 9 bases spanning the gap. CDR1 SGHNT and CDR2 YYREEE come from the germline V gene (reference sequence). CDR3 size: 13 residues. DNA for the CDR3: TGTGCCAGCAGCTCCCAGCAGGATTCACCCCTCCACTTT. Its protein product is CASSSQQDSPLHF. The full variable domain, rest sourced from reference TRBV5-4 and TRBJ1-6, is ETGVTQSPTHLIKTRGQQVTLRCSSQSGHNTVSWYQQALGQGPQFIFQYYREEENGRGNFPPRFSGLQFPNYSSELNVNALELDDSALYLCASSSQQDSPLHFGNGTRLTVT.

The chain is built from TRBV11-2 and TRBJ1-2, with D possibly matching TRBD1 (6 bases). The germline V and J ends were trimmed by 4 bases and 4 bases, with 16 bases remaining between them. The germline gives CDR1 SGHAT, CDR2 FQNNGV. This CDR3 has 15 amino acids. CDR3: CASSYPGQRSYGYTF. For the CDR3, the DNA is TGTGCCAGCAGCTACCCAGGACAGCGCTCCTATGGCTACACCTTC.

This clone was seen a single time. The chain couples TRBV6-5 to TRBJ1-1; D gene ambiguous. V was shortened by 7 bases and J by 1 base, with 10 bases between the two germline ends. The germline V gene has CDR1 MNHEY and CDR2 SVGAGI. The CDR3 runs to 13 residues. In DNA form, the CDR3 reads TGTGCCAGCACGCGGTTGGGGAACACTGAAGCTTTCTTT. The encoded protein is CASTRLGNTEAFF.

The rearrangement links TRBV7-9 to TRBJ2-7, with D unresolved. CDR1 is SEHNR and CDR2 is FQNEAQ in the germline V gene (reference sequence). The CDR3 runs 15 residues. Trimming stripped 1 base from V and 2 bases from J, with 12 bases between. Here the CDR3 DNA reads TGTGCCAGCAGCTTAGGCTCCGCATCTACCTACGAGCAGTACTTC. Its translation is CASSLGSASTYEQYF.

The chain links TRBV5-1 to TRBJ2-2, with 7 positions matching TRBD1. This CDR3 has 16 residues. V lost 3 bases to trimming and J lost 5 bases; unmatched junction nucleotides: 10. In germline, CDR1 is SGHRS, CDR2 YFSETQ. CDR3 amino acids: CASSSGRQGNTGELFF. CDR3 coding DNA: TGCGCCAGCAGCTCCGGTCGACAGGGTAATACCGGGGAGCTGTTTTTT.

The chain employs TRBV7-2 and TRBJ1-5, with D unclear. From germline, CDR1 is SGHTA and CDR2 FQGNSA. V lost 1 base and J lost 1, with 8 bases in between. This CDR3 is built from 15 residues. The CDR3 DNA sequence: TGTGCCAGCAGCTTAGGTCAGGCAAGCAATCAGCCCCAGCATTTT. Its translation: CASSLGQASNQPQHF. Full variable domain (outside the CDR3, taken from reference TRBV7-2 and TRBJ1-5): GAGVSQSPSNKVTEKGKDVELRCDPISGHTALYWYRQSLGQGLEFLIYFQGNSAPDKSGLPSDRFSAERTGGSVSTLTIQRTQQEDSAVYLCASSLGQASNQPQHFGDGTRLSIL.

The CDR3 spells CASSFQGSNSPLHF. The CDR3 DNA is TGTGCCAGCAGCTTTCAGGGTTCCAATTCACCCCTCCACTTT. V usage is TRBV5-4 and J usage is TRBJ1-6; a possible D gene is TRBD1 (5 bases). Germline V gene lookup returns CDR1 SGHNT and CDR2 YYREEE (reference sequence). The CDR3 totals 14 residues. Trimming shortened V by 2 bases and J by 7 bases, and 10 bases separated the two germline ends.

V gene TRBV7-2 combines with J gene TRBJ1-4, with a possible D match to TRBD1 (5 bases). The V and J ends lost 5 bases and 3 bases respectively, with 13 bases between them. This CDR3 is built from 15 residues. The V gene's germline CDR1 is SGHTA and CDR2 FQGNSA. The chain's CDR3 is CASSAGGGANEKLFF. The CDR3 DNA reads TGTGCCAGCAGCGCCGGGGGGGGAGCTAATGAAAAACTGTTTTTT.

V and J are TRBV29-1 and TRBJ1-1, with 9 bases identical to TRBD1. This CDR3 has 14 amino acids. Trimming cost V 4 bases and J 0 bases; bases outside gene matches: 3. The V gene's germline CDR1 is SQVTM and CDR2 ANQGSEA. The CDR3 DNA sequence: TGCAGCGTTGGGGGACAGGGACTGAACACTGAAGCTTTCTTT. This translates into CSVGGQGLNTEAFF.

The chain couples TRBV5-1 to TRBJ2-1; 7 nucleotides align to TRBD1. CDR1 is SGHRS and CDR2 is YFSETQ in the germline V gene. CDR3 length equals 14 residues. With 10 bases clipped from V and 4 bases from J, the junction kept 11 bases outside the gene matches. The CDR3 loop reads CACGRGQTYNEQFF. CDR3 in DNA: TGCGCCTGCGGTAGGGGACAGACTTACAATGAGCAGTTCTTC.

The V and J genes are TRBV4-1 and TRBJ2-2, with D possibly TRBD2 on 5 matching bases. Germline V gene lookup returns CDR1 MGHRA and CDR2 YSYEKL. V lost 0 bases and J lost 6, with 11 bases in between. The CDR3 loop spans 15 amino acids. CDR3 nucleotide sequence: TGCGCCAGCAGCCAAGAAGTTGGAGGATCCGGGGAGCTGTTTTTT. Its translation: CASSQEVGGSGELFF.

V usage is TRBV9 and J usage is TRBJ2-3; D is ambiguous. This CDR3 comprises 14 residues. Looked up from germline, CDR1 is SGDLS and CDR2 is YYNGEE. V lost 0 bases and J 2 bases, leaving 7 bases between the germline ends. The CDR3 bases are TGTGCCAGCAGCGTAGGGAGTCCCACAGATACGCAGTATTTT. Amino acids: CASSVGSPTDTQYF.

The gene calls are TRBV2 and TRBJ2-1; a weak D match, TRBD2 (5 bases). Trimming shortened V by 2 bases and J by 4 bases, and 9 bases separated the two germline ends. Germline V gene lookup returns CDR1 SNHLY and CDR2 FYNNEI. This CDR3 comprises 14 residues. The DNA of the CDR3 is TGTGCCAGCAGTGAATACCGGGATTACAATGAGCAGTTCTTC. Translation: CASSEYRDYNEQFF.

CDR3 DNA: TGTGCCAGCAGTCCACAGGGAGACCCGGGCTACACCTTC. Its protein product is CASSPQGDPGYTF. This sequence joins TRBV27 and TRBJ1-2, with TRBD1 as a possible D gene (6 bases). The V end was cut by 5 bases, the J end by 8 bases, with 15 bases between. Germline V lookup: CDR1 MNHEY, CDR2 SMNVEV (reference sequence). CDR3 size: 13 residues.

This clone came up a few times. The same CDR3 arises from other DNA sequences in this sample as well. The chain uses TRBV18 and TRBJ1-2; D uncertain. The CDR3 consists of 11 residues. Germline-derived CDR1 and CDR2 are KGHSH and LQKENI. The V end was cut by 2 bases, the J end by 6 bases, with 4 bases between. The CDR3 protein is CASSPSDGYTF. The CDR3 region has the DNA TGTGCCAGCTCACCATCCGATGGCTACACCTTC.

Here the CDR3 reads CASSQAPWAGSYNEQFF. The CDR3 DNA reads as TGTGCCAGCAGCCAAGCGCCCTGGGCGGGGAGCTACAATGAGCAGTTCTTC. V usage is TRBV14 and J usage is TRBJ2-1; the D gene is possibly TRBD2 (6 bases). The CDR3 spans 17 residues. V lost 1 base and J 3 bases, leaving 16 bases between the germline ends. Per germline, CDR1 SGHDN and CDR2 FVKESK.

This clone was observed a single time. As DNA, the CDR3 is TGTGCCAGCAGCTTGGGAGGCGGATCGCCGCCCTATGGCTACACCTTC. Its protein product is CASSLGGGSPPYGYTF. The V gene is TRBV5-8, the J gene TRBJ1-2; D remains unclear. V lost 0 bases and J lost 4, with 16 bases in between. The V gene's germline CDR1 is SGHTS and CDR2 YDEGEE. This CDR3 spans 16 amino acids.

CDR3 in amino acids: CASSQAGEAFF. As DNA, the CDR3 is TGCGCCAGCAGTCAAGCAGGGGAAGCTTTCTTT. This rearrangement joins TRBV10-2 to TRBJ1-1, with D possibly matching TRBD1 (5 bases). V lost 5 bases and J lost 8, with 9 bases in between. Germline V gene sequence: CDR1 WSHSY, CDR2 SAAADI. The CDR3 has 11 residues.

The chain is built from TRBV15 and TRBJ2-2, with TRBD2 as a possible D gene (5 bases). The length of the CDR3 is 18 residues. Per the germline V gene, CDR1 is LNHNV and CDR2 is YYDKDF (reference sequence). Trimming took off 0 bases at V and 4 bases at J, with 18 bases between the two ends. DNA of the CDR3: TGTGCCACCAGCAGAGATTACCCAGGTCTAGCCAGCACCGGGGAGCTGTTTTTT. As protein: CATSRDYPGLASTGELFF.

This sequence joins TRBV7-8 and TRBJ1-1; TRBD1 aligns across 8 bases. Germline V gene lookup returns CDR1 SGHVS and CDR2 FQNEAQ. The CDR3 extends over 14 amino acids. The junction had 7 bases not matched to a gene; V was cut back by 5 bases and J by 5 bases. In DNA form, the CDR3 reads TGTGCCAGCAGCAAGTTCAGGGGGCGGACTGAAGCTTTCTTT. Amino acid sequence: CASSKFRGRTEAFF.

J is TRBJ1-4 and V is TRBV6-5; 10 bases agree with TRBD1. V gave up 9 bases and J gave up 11 bases; unmatched junction bases: 12. Germline CDR1 reads MNHEY; CDR2 reads SVGAGI. CDR3 length: 14 residues. CDR3 in DNA: TGTGCCAGTATAGACAGGGGGCGGTTGGGGAAACTGTTTTTT. It encodes CASIDRGRLGKLFF.

The chain is built from TRBV9 and TRBJ1-6; D is undetermined. Trimming took off 4 bases at V and 5 bases at J, with 16 bases between the two ends. The CDR3 is 16 amino acids. Looked up from germline, CDR1 is SGDLS and CDR2 is YYNGEE. This chain's CDR3 is CASSPSPGTHNSPLHF. CDR3 nucleotides: TGTGCCAGCAGCCCAAGCCCGGGTACCCATAATTCACCCCTCCACTTT.

This clone turned up a few times. The chain joins TRBV6-5 to TRBJ2-7; D call uncertain. V was trimmed by 8 bases and J by 3 bases, leaving 14 bases between them. CDR1 and CDR2 (germline): MNHEY, SVGAGI. This CDR3 has 13 amino acids. The CDR3 sequence is CASVDLTRYEQYF. The CDR3 bases are TGTGCCAGCGTAGATTTAACCCGCTACGAGCAGTACTTC.

The V gene is TRBV5-4, the J gene TRBJ2-1; 8 nucleotides align to TRBD2. V was clipped by 1 base and J by 7 bases; unmatched bases: 4. The CDR3 contains 14 residues. Germline V gives CDR1 SGHNT, CDR2 YYREEE (reference sequence). The CDR3, as DNA: TGTGCCAGCAGCTTGCGGGGGGGTAATAATGAGCAGTTCTTC. Protein: CASSLRGGNNEQFF.

The chain carries TRBV15 and TRBJ1-1, with TRBD1 matching 8 bases. Germline CDR1 reads LNHNV; CDR2 reads YYDKDF (reference sequence). The CDR3 runs to 16 residues. After removal of 0 bases from V and 1 base from J, the junction contained 4 bases not matched to a gene. The CDR3 DNA reads TGTGCCACCAGCAGAGAGTTTGGACAGGGGAACACTGAAGCTTTCTTT. Translating gives CATSREFGQGNTEAFF.

This chain links TRBV12-5 with TRBJ2-7; D unresolved. Deletions cut 1 base from V and 3 bases from J, with 4 bases between. The CDR3 has 12 amino acids. The V gene's germline CDR1 is LGHNT and CDR2 FRNRAP. The CDR3 coding sequence is TGTGCTAGTGGTTTGGACAGCTACGAGCAGTACTTC. It encodes CASGLDSYEQYF.

The CDR3 region is CASSFSGLGYSPLHF. In nucleotides, the CDR3 is TGTGCCAGCAGCTTTTCAGGGTTGGGGTATTCACCCCTCCACTTT. The J gene is TRBJ1-6, the V gene TRBV5-4, with D maybe TRBD1 (5 bases). CDR1 is SGHNT and CDR2 is YYREEE in the germline V gene (reference sequence). Trimming shortened V by 2 bases and J by 8 bases, and 14 bases separated the two germline ends. This CDR3 comprises 15 residues.

V usage is TRBV19 and J usage is TRBJ2-1; TRBD2 aligns across 7 bases. Germline V gene data show CDR1 as LNHDA and CDR2 as SQIVND (reference sequence). Trimming took 3 bases from V and 0 from J; bases not matched to a gene: 5. The CDR3 runs to 16 residues. As DNA, the CDR3 is TGTGCCAGTAGTATTCTGGCGGGAGACTCCTACAATGAGCAGTTCTTC. Its translation is CASSILAGDSYNEQFF.